This T cell receptor (beta chain) was documented in a study of blood T cell repertoires in COVID-19 (dated by TCRdb to about 2020). Some background on the complete study: Samples covering the acute and convalescent phases of COVID-19 were provided by collaborators in the United States, Italy and Spain. The prospective study material was composed of cDNA or gDNA derived from T cells, B-cell-depleted T cells, or PBMCs. Subjects who had been exposed to COVID-19, were actively infected with it, or had recovered from it provided the deeply sampled blood TCRbeta repertoires that made up the dataset. Where available, HLA class I and class II types were obtained from metadata supplied by the sample provider rather than from assay-based typing. A de-identified subject ID, COVID-19 status, age in years and sex were almost always included in the sample metadata. Samples came from the ongoing ImmuneRACE study (first 160 participants) plus 1,254 subjects from 6 global collaborators. A freely available public database, intended as a resource for researchers studying the immune response to SARS-CoV-2, is where the repertoires were released.

To note about this clone: Its antigen remains undetermined. No qualities accompany the bases; no much larger clone lies one base away.

The CDR3 has 14 amino acids, counting the end cysteine and phenylalanine. Here the CDR3 DNA is all that survives: 42 bases in frame from base 1. Germline trimming: 5 bases from V, 6 bases from J; junction bases outside gene matches: 10. CDR1 and CDR2 are drawn from the germline V gene (reference sequence): LNHDA, SQIVND. Beyond this particular receptor, the publication reports: The amount of clinical and demographic metadata varied by source and participant and was provided uncurated.

Collaborating institutions collected whole blood in K2EDTA tubes following their own protocols. For TCRbeta analysis, collaborator samples were shipped as frozen whole blood, as isolated PBMCs, or as DNA extracted from either sample type. The immunoSEQ Assay, a bias-controlled multiplex PCR, was used to amplify TCRbeta CDR3 regions from genomic DNA. The original pipeline was this. The number of nucleated cells in each sample was estimated from the amplification of reference gene primers within the assay. Sequence reads were collapsed and filtered to measure the absolute abundance of every unique TCRbeta CDR3 rearrangement. For each sample, productive Simpson clonality was calculated by taking the square root of Simpson's diversity index across productive rearrangements. Held by TCRdb, this immuneACCESS table contains in-frame sequences only and omits some clones. Under half of the omission traces to an unresolved V gene where checked; the cause of the rest is unknown. Clonal size and the V and J genes are those of that table, whereas D and trimming came from the DNA. The sample table shows tens of thousands of clones, and around nine tenths are seen once. Roughly 19% of the sample is in the top ten clones.

Sequencing was done on a sample of peripheral blood. This sequence originates from a human donor in a cohort sampled during active COVID-19. The sequence is built from TRBV19 and TRBJ2-7, with TRBD2 matching 7 junction bases. CDR3 protein: CASSPSGRQSEQYF. The DNA sequence follows: TGTGCCAGTAGTCCTTCCGGGAGGCAGAGCGAGCAGTACTTC.